The source of this T cell receptor beta chain is a study of CXCR3-negative and CXCR3-positive naive CD8 T cells. Within the CD8+ T cell compartment, naive cells were CD45RO-CCR7+CD27+CD95-. With UMI labels, 5' RACE was used to prepare the TRB cDNA libraries. TCRdb reprocessed the 5' RACE reads, keeping one entry per CDR3 protein, no DNA. This sample's table has 130,000 to 150,000 distinct CDR3 sequences. About this clonotype itself: Its cognate antigen is unknown.

Regarding the study as a whole: Diversity was high in both naive subsets and much lower in memory cells. Hydrophobicity of TRB CDR3s was greater in CXCR3-positive naive cells than in CXCR3-negative naive cells. Comparison of naive CXCR3-negative and CXCR3-positive cells revealed similar TRBV-TRBJ usage, while memory cells differed. Fresh PBMCs served for most assays, and CXCR3 expression fell partially after cryopreservation.

The CDR3 runs to 16 residues. CDR1 MNHNY and CDR2 SVGAGI come from the germline V gene (reference sequence). The specimen was naive CXCR3+ CD8+ T cells from blood. The subset is: CD45RO-CCR7+CD27+CD95- naive CD8+ T cells expressing CXCR3 (TNR3+). The sequence was collected from a human donor in good health. Some clones in this sample may be carry-over from other donors' samples. The chain carries TRBV6-6 and TRBJ1-3. This CDR3 reads CASSHGLDASGNTIYF.